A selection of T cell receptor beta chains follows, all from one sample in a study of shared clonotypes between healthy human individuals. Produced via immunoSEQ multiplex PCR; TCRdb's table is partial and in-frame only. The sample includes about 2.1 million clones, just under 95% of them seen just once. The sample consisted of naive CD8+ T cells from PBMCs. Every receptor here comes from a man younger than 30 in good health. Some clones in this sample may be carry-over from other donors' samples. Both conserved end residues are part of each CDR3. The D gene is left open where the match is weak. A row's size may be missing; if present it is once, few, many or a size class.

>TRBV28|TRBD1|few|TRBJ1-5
TGTGCCAGCAGTGTCGCGACAGGGACTTATAGCAATCAGCCCCAGCATTTT
CASSVATGTYSNQPQHF
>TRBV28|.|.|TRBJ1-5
TGTGCCAGCTATCAGAGAAGCAATCAGCCCCAGCATTTT
CASYQRSNQPQHF
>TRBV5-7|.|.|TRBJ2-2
TGTGCCAGCAGCCCCTACACCGGGGAGCTGTTTTTT
CASSPYTGELFF
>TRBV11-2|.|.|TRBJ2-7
TGTGCCAGCAGCTTAGTAGGGTACGAGCAGTACTTC
CASSLVGYEQYF
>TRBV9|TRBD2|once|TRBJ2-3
TGTGCCAGCAGCCCGGGACTAGCGGGAGTCATAGGCACAGATACGCAGTATTTT
CASSPGLAGVIGTDTQYF
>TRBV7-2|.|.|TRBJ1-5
TGTGCCAGCAGCCCTGGTGAGAGGCCTGGGCAGCCCCAGCATTTT
CASSPGERPGQPQHF
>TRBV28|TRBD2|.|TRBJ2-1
TGTGCCAGCAGTTTACTGACTAGCGGAACCTACAATGAGCAGTTCTTC
CASSLLTSGTYNEQFF
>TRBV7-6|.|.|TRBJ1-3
TGTGCCAGCAGCATACGGGAGAAGCTAATCTCTGGAAACACCATATATTTT
CASSIREKLISGNTIYF
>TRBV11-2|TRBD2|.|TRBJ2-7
TGTGCCAGCAGCCCCCGGACTAGCGTGTACGAGCAGTACTTC
CASSPRTSVYEQYF
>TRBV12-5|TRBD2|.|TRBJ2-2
TGTGCTAGTGGTTTAAGTTCCCCAGCGGGGAGCACCACCGGGGAGCTGTTTTTT
CASGLSSPAGSTTGELFF
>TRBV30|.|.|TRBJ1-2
TGTGCCTGGGGGGGGCCCCGCGAATTTAACTATGGCTACACCTTC
CAWGGPREFNYGYTF
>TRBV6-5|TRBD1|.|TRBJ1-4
TGTGCCAGCAGTCCAGGACAGGGTTGGGAAAAACTGTTTTTT
CASSPGQGWEKLFF
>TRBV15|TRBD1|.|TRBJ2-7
TGTGCCACCAGCATTGGGACAGGGCCTACCTACGAGCAGTACTTC
CATSIGTGPTYEQYF
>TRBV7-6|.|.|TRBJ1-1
TGTGCCAGCAGCTTATCGGGACATGGGGGTCGTACTGAAGCTTTCTTT
CASSLSGHGGRTEAFF
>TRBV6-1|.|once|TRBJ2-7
TGTGCCAGCAGTGATTGGGACAAGGACTACGAGCAGTACTTC
CASSDWDKDYEQYF
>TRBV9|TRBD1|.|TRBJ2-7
TGTGCCAGCAGTTACACCGGGACAGACAACTACGAGCAGTACTTC
CASSYTGTDNYEQYF
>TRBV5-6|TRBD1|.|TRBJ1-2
TGTGCCAGCAGCTTAAATTCGGACAGGGGGCTGTTAGGCTACACCTTC
CASSLNSDRGLLGYTF
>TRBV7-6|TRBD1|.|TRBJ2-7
TGTGCCAGCAGCTTAGGGGTACGGGACAGGGCCAACGAGCAGTACTTC
CASSLGVRDRANEQYF
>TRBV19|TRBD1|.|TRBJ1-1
TGTGCCAGTAGCCAATCACAGGGGACTGAAGCTTTCTTT
CASSQSQGTEAFF
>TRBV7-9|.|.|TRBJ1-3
TGTGCCAGCAGCTTGCCGCCCGGAAACACCATATATTTT
CASSLPPGNTIYF
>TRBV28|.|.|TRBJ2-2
TGTGCCAGCAGTTTAACCCTCTACACGTCCTACACCGGGGAGCTGTTTTTT
CASSLTLYTSYTGELFF
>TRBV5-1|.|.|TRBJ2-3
TGCGCCAGCAGCTTGGTTGTCTCCGGTGGCGGCCGCACAGATACGCAGTATTTT
CASSLVVSGGGRTDTQYF
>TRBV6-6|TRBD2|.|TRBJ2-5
TGTGCCAGCAATAGAGCGGGATGGGAGACCCAGTACTTC
CASNRAGWETQYF
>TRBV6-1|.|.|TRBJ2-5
TGTGCCAGCTGTGACACACCCGAGACCCAGTACTTC
CASCDTPETQYF
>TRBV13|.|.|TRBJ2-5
TGTGCCAGCAGCTTAACTCCTACCGGACGCGAGGAGGAGACCCAGTACTTC
CASSLTPTGREEETQYF
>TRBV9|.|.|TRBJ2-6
TGTGCCAGCAGCGTAAGGTCGGACTCTGGGGCCAACGTCCTGACTTTC
CASSVRSDSGANVLTF
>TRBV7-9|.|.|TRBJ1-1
TGTGCCAGCACCGAAAGAGGACACTCTGAAGCTTTCTTT
CASTERGHSEAFF
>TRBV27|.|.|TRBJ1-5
TGTGCCAGCAGCCCCACCCCCGACAGCCCCAATCAGCCCCAGCATTTT
CASSPTPDSPNQPQHF
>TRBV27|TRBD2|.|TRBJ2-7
TGTGCCAGCAGCCTTACTAGCGACTACGAGCAGTACTTC
CASSLTSDYEQYF
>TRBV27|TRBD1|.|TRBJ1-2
TGTGCCAGCAGACGGACAGGGAGTTATGGCTACACCTTC
CASRRTGSYGYTF
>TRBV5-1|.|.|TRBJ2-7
TGCGCCAGCAGCTTGGGTGGGGGCGGCCCCCTGGAGCAGTACTTC
CASSLGGGGPLEQYF
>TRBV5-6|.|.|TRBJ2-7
TGTGCCAGCAGCTTGGCGGGCAGCCGCTCCTACGAGCAGTACTTC
CASSLAGSRSYEQYF
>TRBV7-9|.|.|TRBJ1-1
TGTGCCAGCAGCTTACCCCCTTTATCGGGGAACACTGAAGCTTTCTTT
CASSLPPLSGNTEAFF
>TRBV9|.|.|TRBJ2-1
TGTGCCAGCAGCTCCCCGCCCAATGAGCAGTTCTTC
CASSSPPNEQFF
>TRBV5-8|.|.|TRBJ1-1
TGTGCCAGCAGCTTTCTAATGAACTTT
CASSFLMNF
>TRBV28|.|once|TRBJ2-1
TGTGCCAGCAGTTTTGGGGGTCTAGCGAGTTACAATGAGCAGTTCTTC
CASSFGGLASYNEQFF
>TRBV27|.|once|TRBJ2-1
TGTGCCACCCAGCTGGGGATACAGGGATCTGAGCAGTTCTTC
CATQLGIQGSEQFF
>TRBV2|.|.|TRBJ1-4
TGTGCCAGCAGAATCGGGATTGCTAATGAAAAACTGTTTTTT
CASRIGIANEKLFF
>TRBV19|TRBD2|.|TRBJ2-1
TGTGCCAGTAGTCCCGGGACTAGCGCCCTCAATGAGCAGTTCTTC
CASSPGTSALNEQFF
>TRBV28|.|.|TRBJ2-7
TGTGCCAGCAGTTTAGACAGCTGGGGGGCCTACGAGCAGTACTTC
CASSLDSWGAYEQYF
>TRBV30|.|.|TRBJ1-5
TGTGCCTGGAGTGTTAGTGGGGAATACAATCAGCCCCAGCATTTT
CAWSVSGEYNQPQHF
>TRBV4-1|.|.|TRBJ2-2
TGCGCCAGCAGCCAAGATATTGGTTTCCCTGCGGACACCGGGGAGCTGTTTTTT
CASSQDIGFPADTGELFF